This TCR beta chain was observed in a study of T cells after yellow fever vaccination. Study-level information: The SMART-Seq v4 Ultra Low Input method served to prepare the low-cell-number fractions.

TCRdb used MiXCR to reprocess the 5' RACE reads, holding one entry per CDR3 protein. This table holds around 500,000 distinct CDR3 sequences, 20% to 25% found once. V was clipped by 0 bases and J by 5 bases; unmatched bases: 7. CDR1 is SGDLS, CDR2 YYNGEE, per germline. The CDR3 is made up of 15 amino acids. Sample: PBMCs, taken roughly 20 days after the first yellow fever vaccination. This TCR came from a man aged 18 to 29 who received the YFV17D yellow fever vaccine. V gene TRBV9 combines with J gene TRBJ2-5; 7 bases line up with TRBD2. CDR3 DNA sequence: TGTGCCAGCAGCGTAGGGGGGGGACCCGCGGAGACCCAGTACTTC. It yields the protein CASSVGGGPAETQYF.